The 2 T cell receptor beta chains reported below all come from one sample, sequenced in a study of blood T cell repertoires in COVID-19. The data were produced by immunoSEQ multiplex PCR, yet TCRdb's version contains in-frame clones alone and is incomplete. The sample consists of approximately 210,000 clones, 94% of them appearing once. Sample: peripheral blood. These receptor sequences come from a man aged 25 to 40 with COVID-19, enrolled during active disease.

The chain links TRBV10-3 to TRBJ1-1, with D maybe TRBD1 (5 bases). The CDR3 is made up of 15 amino acids. The germline gives CDR1 ENHRY, CDR2 SYGVKD. V gave up 5 bases and J gave up 7 bases, with 20 bases separating them. For the CDR3, the DNA is TGTGCCATCAGTCCCTCCGGGGGAGGGAAAAATGAAGCTTTCTTT. Translating it yields CAISPSGGGKNEAFF.

This clone occurred a few times. This chain uses TRBV3-1 (or the pseudogene TRBV3-2) with TRBJ2-7; D not certain. Deletions cut 4 bases from V and 0 bases from J, with 10 bases between. CDR1 is LGHDT, CDR2 YNNKEL, per germline (reference sequence). CDR3 size: 14 residues. CDR3 sequence reads: CASSPDWSSYEQYF. DNA of the CDR3: TGTGCCAGCAGCCCTGATTGGAGCTCCTACGAGCAGTACTTC.